This T cell receptor (beta chain) was identified in a study of T-cell memory formation after mild COVID-19. Study-wide results and caveats: Clones contracting day 15 to 85 were balanced CD4/CD8; later expanders leaned CD4+. Shrinking CD4+ clones were chiefly CM and EM; CD8+ ones were chiefly EMRA. Within pre-infection memory, some responding clones were found, suggesting cross-reactive memory joined.

TCRdb re-called the 5' RACE reads with MiXCR, one entry per CDR3 protein. Of fewer than 700,000 distinct CDR3 sequences listed, 18% are singletons. With 1 base removed from V and 0 bases from J, the gap between germline ends came to 19 bases. Germline CDR1 is SGHRS and CDR2 is YFSETQ. This CDR3 comprises 18 residues. Worth noting for this clonotype: Its antigen is undetermined.

The specimen sequenced was PBMCs or a T cell subset sorted from them (not recorded which). This sequence was found in an adult woman who had mild COVID-19 (a few samples of this study predate the infection). Cell type and time point are not known. The chain recombines TRBV5-1 with TRBJ1-1; TRBD1 might be the D (5 bases). The CDR3: CASSLTEHGGIMNTEAFF. Here the CDR3 DNA reads TGCGCCAGCAGCTTGACCGAGCATGGGGGGATCATGAACACTGAAGCTTTCTTT.